This T cell receptor (beta chain) was retrieved from a study of shared clonotypes between healthy human individuals. Caucasian adults residing in Nashville, Tennessee made up all the donors. Unsorted material relied on about 90 million PBMCs as the source of genomic DNA. This CDR3 comprises 14 residues. The J segment lost 2 bases and the V segment lost 6 bases, leaving 5 bases of the junction unmatched. The germline V gene has CDR1 SGHRS and CDR2 YFSETQ. For every subset, genomic DNA was evenly distributed across several immunoSEQ plates. In the authors' workflow: ImmunoSEQ sequences covered only the junction and lacked quality scores; filtering therefore differed. Produced via immunoSEQ multiplex PCR; TCRdb's table is partial and in-frame only. That table gives V, J and clone size, and the DNA gave D and trimming. The table includes 450,000 to 500,000 clones, 79% detected once.

The sequencing sample was made of PBMCs. The TCR was taken from a woman aged 40 to 50 in good health. Some clones in this sample may be carry-over from other donors' samples. V is TRBV5-1 and J is TRBJ1-1; 9 positions match TRBD1. The CDR3 region is CASTTGGANTEAFF. The CDR3 coding sequence is TGCGCCAGCACGACAGGGGGAGCTAACACTGAAGCTTTCTTT. Complete variable domain (other parts from reference TRBV5-1 and TRBJ1-1): KAGVTQTPRYLIKTRGQQVTLSCSPISGHRSVSWYQQTPGQGLQFLFEYFSETQRNKGNFPGRFSGRQFSNSRSEMNVSTLELGDSALYLCASTTGGANTEAFFGQGTRLTVV.